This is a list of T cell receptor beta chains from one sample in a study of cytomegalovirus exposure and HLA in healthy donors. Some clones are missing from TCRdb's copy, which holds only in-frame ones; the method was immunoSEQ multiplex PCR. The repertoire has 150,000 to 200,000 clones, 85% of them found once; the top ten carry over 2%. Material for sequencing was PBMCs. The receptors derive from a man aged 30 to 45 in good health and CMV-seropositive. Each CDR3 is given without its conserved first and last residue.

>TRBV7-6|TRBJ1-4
ASSLVSLGGQIPTNEKLF
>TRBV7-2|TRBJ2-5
ASSLPGTGFHGFQETQY
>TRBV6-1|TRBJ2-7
ASSEVPGRDEQY
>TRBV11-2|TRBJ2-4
ASSPGTSGGTQAKNIQY
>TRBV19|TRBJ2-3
ASSMRLAGVASTDTQY
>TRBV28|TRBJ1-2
ASSSGQGLYGYT
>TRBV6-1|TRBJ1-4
ASSPLRGGKLF
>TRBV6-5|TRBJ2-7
ASSYAGPTYEQY
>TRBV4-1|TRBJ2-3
ASSLKLAGGTDTQY
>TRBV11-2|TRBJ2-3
ASSSHQTDTQY
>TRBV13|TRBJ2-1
ASSPQAGGSYNDQF
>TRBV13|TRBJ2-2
ASSLGAGTGELF
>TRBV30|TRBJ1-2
AFQQGSSYGYT
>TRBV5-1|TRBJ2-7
ASSLRTGHEQY
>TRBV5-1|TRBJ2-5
ASSLRPSSWETQY
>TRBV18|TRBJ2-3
ASSPRGQVTDTQY
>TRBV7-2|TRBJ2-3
ASSLRLASTDTQY
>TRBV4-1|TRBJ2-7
ASSPTGTSSYEQY
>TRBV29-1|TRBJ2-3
SVAPGTGPQSTDTQY
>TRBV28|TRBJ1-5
ASSLLKDRLPGQPQH
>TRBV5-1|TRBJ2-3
ASSLPGGPTDTQY
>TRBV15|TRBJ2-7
ATSSVRPTTRGESYEQY
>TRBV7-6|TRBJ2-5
ASSPRQRQETQY